This T cell receptor beta chain was retrieved from a study of PD-L1 blockade in urothelial cancer. The sample's time point: pretreatment peripheral blood. The CDR3 totals 16 residues. Trimming at V came to 4 bases and at J to 5 bases, leaving 11 bases not matched to a gene. Germline V CDR1 and CDR2: LGHNA, YNFKEQ. Profiled with immunoSEQ multiplex PCR; TCRdb holds only in-frame clones, not every one. Of about 93,000 clones in the sample, around 90% were seen once. This TCR derives from a man in his 60s with urothelial cancer. The source was PBMCs, collected around atezolizumab (anti-PD-L1) treatment. The V call is TRBV4-2, the J call TRBJ2-1, with 7 nucleotides matching TRBD2. The DNA for the CDR3 is TGTGCCAGCAGCCGCATGTCTAGCGGCCCGGACAATGAGCAGTTCTTC. Its translation is CASSRMSSGPDNEQFF.